The clone carrying this T cell receptor beta chain was picked up a small number of times. Its matching antigen is unknown. This sample is drawn from a study of cytomegalovirus exposure and HLA in healthy donors. Study-level results: In a later analysis, at a false discovery rate of 0.05, fewer than 20,000 TCR beta sequences were associated with HLA alleles.

60 Vbeta and 13 Jbeta primers were used in PCR. Some clones are missing from TCRdb's copy, which holds only in-frame ones; the method was immunoSEQ multiplex PCR. This sample has some 130,000 clones, with under 10% found just once. The specimen sequenced was PBMCs. The receptor was derived from a middle-aged woman in good health and CMV-seropositive.

CDR3 sequence: CASSEDREDDEQYF. The DNA of the CDR3 is TGTGCCAGCAGTGAAGACAGGGAAGACGACGAGCAGTACTTC. The rearrangement links TRBV2 to TRBJ2-7; D is perhaps TRBD1 (6 bases). The germline V and J ends were trimmed by 1 base and 5 bases, with 12 bases remaining between them. The CDR3 is made up of 14 amino acids. The germline gives CDR1 SNHLY, CDR2 FYNNEI.